This TCR beta chain came from a study of T cell responses to AZD1222 COVID-19 vaccine. Second-dose intervals near 4 or 12 weeks were combined. Clones were sequenced by immunoSEQ multiplex PCR, and TCRdb holds only the in-frame ones, with some missing. Found here are 150,000 to 200,000 clones, 92% of them singletons; the top ten hold around 0.99%. The starting material was peripheral blood, obtained 28 days after the second AZD1222 dose. This TCR was recovered from an adult who received the AZD1222 COVID-19 vaccine.

The CDR3 region is CASSLAGSGRAVLNYGYTF. The CDR3 bases are TGTGCCAGCAGCTTAGCAGGTTCTGGTCGGGCGGTACTTAACTATGGCTACACCTTC. The chain uses TRBV7-9 and TRBJ1-2; D gene ambiguous. The length of the CDR3 is 19 residues. The germline V gene encodes CDR1 SEHNR and CDR2 FQNEAQ (reference sequence). V was pared by 0 bases and J by 1 base, with 21 bases between.